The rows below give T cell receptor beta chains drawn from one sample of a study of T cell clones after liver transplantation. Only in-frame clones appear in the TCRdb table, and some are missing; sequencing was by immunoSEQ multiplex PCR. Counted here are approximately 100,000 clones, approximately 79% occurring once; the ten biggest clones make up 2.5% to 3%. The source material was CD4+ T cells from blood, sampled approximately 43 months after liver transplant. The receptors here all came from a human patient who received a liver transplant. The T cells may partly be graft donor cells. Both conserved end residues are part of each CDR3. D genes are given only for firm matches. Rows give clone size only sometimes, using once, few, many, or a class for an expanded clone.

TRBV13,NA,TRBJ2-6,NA,TGTGCCAGCAGCTCCCGGGTGGCCGGGGCCAACGTCCTGACTTTC,CASSSRVAGANVLTF
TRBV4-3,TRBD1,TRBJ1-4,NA,TGCGCCAGCAGCCAAGCCAGGGGGGGAGTTCGGGAAAAACTGTTTTTT,CASSQARGGVREKLFF
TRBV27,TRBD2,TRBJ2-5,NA,TGTGCCAGCAGCCCTAGCGGGAGGGGGTGGGAGACCCAGTACTTC,CASSPSGRGWETQYF
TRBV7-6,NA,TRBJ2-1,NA,TGTGCCAGCAGCTTAGTTGTGGGAGGGGGAAACAATGAGCAGTTCTTC,CASSLVVGGGNNEQFF
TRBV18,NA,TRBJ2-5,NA,TGTGCCAGCTCTCTGTACCAAGAGACCCAGTACTTC,CASSLYQETQYF
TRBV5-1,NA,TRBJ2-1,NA,TGCGCCAGCCAGGGTGACTCCTACAATGAGCAGTTCTTC,CASQGDSYNEQFF
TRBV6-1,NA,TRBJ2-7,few,TGTGCCAGCATTCGGGACTACGAGCAGTACTTC,CASIRDYEQYF
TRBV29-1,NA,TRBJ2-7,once,TGCAGCGTTCACAGCGGCTCCTACGAGCAGTACTTC,CSVHSGSYEQYF
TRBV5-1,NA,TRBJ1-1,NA,TGCGCCAGCAGCCTCGAAGATCAGACGGCTTTCTTT,CASSLEDQTAFF
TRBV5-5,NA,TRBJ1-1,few,TGTGCCAGCAGCTTGTTCGCGGGGGACACTGAAGCTTTCTTT,CASSLFAGDTEAFF
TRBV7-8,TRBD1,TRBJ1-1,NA,TGTGCCAGCAGCCCCCCGACAGGGTCTTACACTGAAGCTTTCTTT,CASSPPTGSYTEAFF
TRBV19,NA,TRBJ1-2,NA,TGTGCCAGTAGGTATCAGGACTATGGCTACACCTTC,CASRYQDYGYTF
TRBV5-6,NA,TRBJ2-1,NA,TGTGCCAGCAGCTTGGTCCGGGGCGGAAACAATGAGCAGTTCTTC,CASSLVRGGNNEQFF
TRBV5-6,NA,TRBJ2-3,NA,TGTGCCAGCACCCGATTAACTGTCTTCACAGATACGCAGTATTTT,CASTRLTVFTDTQYF
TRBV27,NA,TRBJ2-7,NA,TGTGCCAGCAGTTTATGGCAAGACTCCTACGAGCAGTACTTC,CASSLWQDSYEQYF
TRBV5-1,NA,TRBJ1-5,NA,TGTGCCAGCAGCTTGGGAGACGGAGCCAATCAGCCCCAGCATTTT,CASSLGDGANQPQHF
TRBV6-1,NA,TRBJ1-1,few,TGTGCCAGCAGTGAAGCGACCCCCCACACTGAAGCTTTCTTT,CASSEATPHTEAFF
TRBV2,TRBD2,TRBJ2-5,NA,TGTGCCAGCAGGCCACTAGCGTCAGAGACCCAGTACTTC,CASRPLASETQYF
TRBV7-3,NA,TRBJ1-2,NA,TGTGCCAGCAGCTTGTCCGGGGACTATGGCTACACCTTC,CASSLSGDYGYTF
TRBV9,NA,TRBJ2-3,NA,TGTGCCAGCAGCGTAGTTCGGGATGATACGCAGTATTTT,CASSVVRDDTQYF
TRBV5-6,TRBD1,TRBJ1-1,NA,TGTGCCAGCAGCTTGGGGGCAGGGGGAATAAACACTGAAGCTTTCTTT,CASSLGAGGINTEAFF
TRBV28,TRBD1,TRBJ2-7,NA,TGTGCCATCCGGGACAGGGACCTTCCCTACGAGCAGTACTTC,CAIRDRDLPYEQYF
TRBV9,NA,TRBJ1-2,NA,TGTGCCTCAACCCCGGGGGTAAGCGACTATGGCTACACCTTC,CASTPGVSDYGYTF
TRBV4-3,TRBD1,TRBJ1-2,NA,TGCGCCAGCAGCCAAGCGGACAGGGACTATGGCTACACCTTC,CASSQADRDYGYTF
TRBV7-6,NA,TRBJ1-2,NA,TGTGCCAGCAGCTTACGCGGTTCACAGGACTACACCTTC,CASSLRGSQDYTF
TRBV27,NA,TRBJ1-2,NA,TGTGCCAGCAGTCCCTCGGACAGCCGGGGGGGCTACACCTTC,CASSPSDSRGGYTF
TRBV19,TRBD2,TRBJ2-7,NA,TGTGCCAGTAGTATTCTAGCGGGAGGACCCTACGAGCAGTACTTC,CASSILAGGPYEQYF
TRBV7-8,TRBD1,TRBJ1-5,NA,TGTGCCAGCAGCACGGACTCCCGGGACAGTCTATATAGCAATCAGCCCCAGCATTTT,CASSTDSRDSLYSNQPQHF
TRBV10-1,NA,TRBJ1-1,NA,TGCGCCAGCAGGGCAAATTTGAACACTGAAGCTTTCTTT,CASRANLNTEAFF
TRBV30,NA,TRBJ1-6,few,TGTGCCTGGAACCCGCCGCCCAGCCTTTATAATTCACCCCTCCACTTT,CAWNPPPSLYNSPLHF
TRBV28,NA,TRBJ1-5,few,TGTGCCAGCACCTGGGGGGGAGGCAATCAGCCCCAGCATTTT,CASTWGGGNQPQHF
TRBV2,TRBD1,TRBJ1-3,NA,TGTGCCAGCAGTGAGGGACAGTCTAGAAACACCATATATTTT,CASSEGQSRNTIYF
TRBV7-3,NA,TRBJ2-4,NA,TGTGCCAGCAGCTCCGGGTCCCAAAACATTCAGTACTTC,CASSSGSQNIQYF
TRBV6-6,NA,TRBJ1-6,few,TGTGCCAGCAGTCCCCCGGCAGGGGATAATTCACCCCTCCACTTT,CASSPPAGDNSPLHF
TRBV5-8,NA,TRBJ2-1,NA,TGTGCCAGCAGGTACCGACTAGGGATGTACAATGAGCAGTTCTTC,CASRYRLGMYNEQFF
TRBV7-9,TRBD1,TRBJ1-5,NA,TGTGCCAGCAGCTTGAAAACGTGGGACAGGGCCGGTTTGGGTCAGCCCCAGCATTTT,CASSLKTWDRAGLGQPQHF
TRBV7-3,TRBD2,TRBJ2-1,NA,TGTGCCAGCAGCTCGACCTCCGCCACTCAAGCGGGAAAGCGCAATGAGCAGTTCTTC,CASSSTSATQAGKRNEQFF
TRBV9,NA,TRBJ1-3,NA,TGTGCCAGCAGCGGAGGGGATCCTGGAAACACCATATATTTT,CASSGGDPGNTIYF
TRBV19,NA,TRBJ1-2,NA,TGTGCCAGTAGTAGTGAGGGGACACGTAGCTATGGCTACACCTTC,CASSSEGTRSYGYTF
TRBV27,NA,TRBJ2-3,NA,TGTGCCAGCAGTCTCTGGTCGGGGTCAGATACGCAGTATTTT,CASSLWSGSDTQYF
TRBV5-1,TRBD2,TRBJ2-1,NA,TGCGCCAGCAGCTTGGCCCGGACTAGCGGGGTGGGTAATGAGCAGTTCTTC,CASSLARTSGVGNEQFF
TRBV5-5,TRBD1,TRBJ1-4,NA,TGTGCCAGCAGCAAGAACAGGGGTGAAAAACTGTTTTTT,CASSKNRGEKLFF
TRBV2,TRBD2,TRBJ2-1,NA,TGTGCCAGCAGTGAAACCGGTAGCGGGTGGTACAATGAGCAGTTCTTC,CASSETGSGWYNEQFF